The next 17 T cell receptor beta chains were all read from a single sample in a study of blood T cell repertoires in COVID-19 (dated by TCRdb to between 2020 and 2021). The library was built by means of the immunoSEQ multiplex PCR assay. TCRdb took this table from immuneACCESS and kept in-frame rearrangements with V and J called. Such tables lack part of the clones; where checked against another copy, unresolved V genes explain under half of the gap, and the rest is unexplained. The table for this sample lists about 400,000 clones; 89% of them were counted only once. The top ten clones comprise 1.7% of the sample. The specimen sequenced was PBMCs or T cells enriched from blood (not recorded which). The receptors shown here come from a woman aged 30 to 39 who had recovered from COVID-19.

J is TRBJ1-5 and V is TRBV27, with TRBD1 matching 10 bases. V dropped 2 bases and J dropped 4; count of bases not matched to a gene: 2. Per the germline V gene, CDR1 is MNHEY and CDR2 is SMNVEV (reference sequence). This CDR3 is 15 amino acids long. DNA of the CDR3: TGTGCCAGCAGTTTAGGGACAGGGGTGAATCAGCCCCAGCATTTT. It translates to CASSLGTGVNQPQHF.

The chain uses TRBV7-2 and TRBJ1-2, with D unclear. V was clipped by 1 base and J by 2 bases, with 17 bases between them. The CDR3 covers 17 residues. Germline V gives CDR1 SGHTA, CDR2 FQGNSA. The CDR3 DNA follows: TGTGCCAGCAGCTTAGAGTTCCGTTCGGGGTTGAACTATGGCTACACCTTC. The encoded protein is CASSLEFRSGLNYGYTF.

The table lists this clone with a count of one. CDR3 DNA sequence: TGTGCCAGCAGTTATAGCCCCGACCCTGGAAACACCATATATTTT. Translating gives CASSYSPDPGNTIYF. This chain connects TRBV6-5 to TRBJ1-3; no clear D gene. The CDR3 is made up of 15 amino acids. Germline CDR1 is MNHEY and CDR2 is SVGAGI. Trimming pared 3 bases from V and 2 bases from J, leaving 11 bases between.

This clone was seen once. The chain employs TRBV30 and TRBJ1-1, with TRBD1 as a possible D gene (5 bases). Germline CDR1 reads GTSNPN; CDR2 reads SVGIG (reference sequence). This CDR3 spans 20 amino acids. Trimming cost V 0 bases and J 0 bases, with 26 bases left between them. The CDR3 loop reads CAWSVYDYPYAGRVNTEAFF. Here the CDR3 DNA reads TGTGCCTGGAGTGTATATGATTACCCCTACGCAGGGCGTGTGAACACTGAAGCTTTCTTT. The complete variable domain, with remaining parts taken from reference TRBV30 and TRBJ1-1, reads SQTIHQWPATLVQPVGSPLSLECTVEGTSNPNLYWYRQAAGRGLQLLFYSVGIGQISSEVPQNLSASRPQDRQFILSSKKLLLSDSGFYLCAWSVYDYPYAGRVNTEAFFGQGTRLTVV.

The CDR3 reads CASSLRTGVPETQYF. CDR3 coding DNA: TGTGCCAGCAGCTTGCGGACAGGGGTTCCTGAGACCCAGTACTTC. V is TRBV5-4 and J is TRBJ2-5, with 9 bases fitting TRBD1. The V gene end was trimmed by 1 base and the J gene end by 5 bases; junction bases not matched to a gene: 6. The germline gives CDR1 SGHNT, CDR2 YYREEE (reference sequence). The CDR3 spans 15 residues.

This chain joins TRBV7-8 and TRBJ2-7; a weak D match, TRBD1 (5 bases). Trimming took 5 bases from V and 3 from J, leaving 17 bases between them. This CDR3 spans 15 amino acids. Germline CDR1 and CDR2: SGHVS and FQNEAQ. CDR3 loop: CASSPLGRHFYEQYF. CDR3 in DNA: TGTGCCAGCAGCCCCCTGGGGCGACACTTCTACGAGCAGTACTTC.

J is TRBJ2-5 and V is TRBV7-2; 9 bases match TRBD2. The CDR3 sequence is 18 residues long. V was clipped by 1 base and J by 0 bases; unmatched bases: 9. The germline V gene has CDR1 SGHTA and CDR2 FQGNSA. The DNA of the CDR3 is TGTGCCAGCAGCTTAGAGGGGGCTAGCGGGGAGCACCAAGAGACCCAGTACTTC. Translated, it gives CASSLEGASGEHQETQYF.

CDR3 region: CAISDGGRFNTGELFF. The CDR3 DNA sequence: TGTGCCATCAGTGACGGAGGCAGATTCAACACCGGGGAGCTGTTTTTT. The V and J genes are TRBV10-3 and TRBJ2-2, with D possibly matching TRBD2 (5 bases). Germline-derived CDR1 and CDR2 are ENHRY and SYGVKD. The ends were cut back, 3 bases at V and 2 bases at J, with 13 bases in the middle. This CDR3 region has 16 residues.

This clone has only a few counts. The chain is built from TRBV6-6 and TRBJ1-3, with D unclear. Germline V CDR1 and CDR2: MNHNY, SVGAGI (reference sequence). Trimming pared 2 bases from V and 0 bases from J, leaving 8 bases between. The CDR3 extends over 15 amino acids. The chain's CDR3 is CASSYDERSGNTIYF. CDR3 nucleotides: TGTGCCAGCAGTTACGACGAGCGCTCTGGAAACACCATATATTTT.

The chain carries TRBV7-8 and TRBJ1-5, with a weak D call TRBD1 (5 bases). Trimming removed 1 base at V and 7 bases at J, with 17 bases between. This CDR3 is built from 16 residues. Germline V lookup: CDR1 SGHVS, CDR2 FQNEAQ. CDR3 protein: CASSLDLMSGDQPQHF. DNA for the CDR3: TGTGCCAGCAGCTTAGATCTAATGTCGGGGGACCAGCCCCAGCATTTT.

The table lists this clone with a count of one. The chain is built from TRBV27 and TRBJ2-2; 7 nucleotides align to TRBD2. This CDR3 region has 15 residues. Looked up from germline, CDR1 is MNHEY and CDR2 is SMNVEV (reference sequence). V lost 3 bases to trimming and J lost 5 bases; unmatched junction nucleotides: 6. Here the CDR3 reads CASSFSTSWTGELFF. CDR3 bases: TGTGCCAGCAGTTTTTCGACTAGCTGGACCGGGGAGCTGTTTTTT.

In nucleotides, the CDR3 is TGTGCCAGCAGCTTAGTATCGGGACAGGGCTATGGCTACACCTTC. This translates into CASSLVSGQGYGYTF. This chain connects TRBV7-2 to TRBJ1-2; 9 nucleotides agree with TRBD1. CDR3 length: 15 amino acids. Germline CDR1 SGHTA, CDR2 FQGNSA. V trimming: 1 base; J trimming: 4 bases; junction bases outside the gene matches: 4. The variable domain in full, with the rest retrieved from reference TRBV7-2 and TRBJ1-2, is GAGVSQSPSNKVTEKGKDVELRCDPISGHTALYWYRQSLGQGLEFLIYFQGNSAPDKSGLPSDRFSAERTGGSVSTLTIQRTQQEDSAVYLCASSLVSGQGYGYTFGSGTRLTVV.

The chain uses TRBV27 and TRBJ2-7, with D possibly TRBD2 on 6 matching bases. The length of the CDR3 is 12 residues. The germline V and J ends were trimmed by 6 bases and 2 bases, with 8 bases remaining between them. Germline-derived CDR1 and CDR2 are MNHEY and SMNVEV (reference sequence). The CDR3 nucleotides are TGTGCCAGCAGGCGGGGTCCCTACGAGCAGTACTTC. Translated: CASRRGPYEQYF.

A word on this clone: Other DNA sequences of this sample code for an identical CDR3. The rearrangement links TRBV28 to TRBJ2-7; TRBD2 is a possible D gene (6 bases). This CDR3 spans 14 amino acids. Germline V gene data show CDR1 as MDHEN and CDR2 as SYDVKM. Trimming removed 5 bases from V and 3 bases from J, with 14 bases in between. CDR3 protein: CASSPPGGSYEQYF. In nucleotides, the CDR3 is TGTGCCAGCAGTCCCCCCGGGGGAAGCTACGAGCAGTACTTC.

This chain links TRBV11-2 with TRBJ2-1; no firm D call. From germline, CDR1 is SGHAT and CDR2 FQNNGV. Trimming took off 1 base at V and 7 bases at J, with 17 bases between the two ends. CDR3 length equals 16 residues. CDR3 amino acids: CASSLVSFGFGNEQFF. The DNA for the CDR3 is TGTGCCAGCAGCTTAGTTTCGTTTGGGTTCGGGAATGAGCAGTTCTTC.

J is TRBJ2-2 and V is TRBV9; D might be TRBD1 (6 bases). CDR1 is SGDLS, CDR2 YYNGEE, per germline. Trimming cost V 3 bases and J 1 base, with 7 bases left between them. The CDR3 consists of 14 residues. The CDR3 spells CASSEGGNTGELFF. The CDR3 DNA sequence: TGTGCCAGCAGCGAAGGGGGGAACACCGGGGAGCTGTTTTTT.

This clone has a single count. The chain combines TRBV28 with TRBJ2-7, with 13 bases identical to TRBD2. The CDR3 is 14 amino acids. Germline V lookup: CDR1 MDHEN, CDR2 SYDVKM. With 7 bases clipped from V and 6 bases from J, the junction kept 6 bases outside the gene matches. CDR3 coding DNA: TGTGCCAGCAAGGGGACTAGCGGGACCTCCGAGCAGTACTTC. This translates into CASKGTSGTSEQYF.